The following is a TCR beta chain sequence with its context. Its antigen is undetermined. CDR1 is MNHNY and CDR2 is SVGAGI in the germline V gene (reference sequence). V lost 4 bases and J 0 bases, leaving 9 bases between the germline ends. CDR3 length equals 15 residues. The data were taken from a study of shared clonotypes between healthy human individuals. Sequenced by immunoSEQ multiplex PCR; TCRdb stores in-frame clones only, minus some. The profile covers some 2,100,000 clones, with approximately 96% appearing a single time and over 0.1% taken by the ten largest. Points from the study as a whole: Sampling included only blood; tissue repertoires likely differ.

The receptor comes from a man between 18 and 29 years old in good health. The chain joins TRBV6-6 to TRBJ2-2; D not certain. The sample comprised naive CD4+ T cells sorted from blood. Documented subset: CD45RA+ positively selected. The CDR3 bases are TGTGCCAGCAGTTCCTACATCGCGAACACCGGGGAGCTGTTTTTT. Protein sequence: CASSSYIANTGELFF.